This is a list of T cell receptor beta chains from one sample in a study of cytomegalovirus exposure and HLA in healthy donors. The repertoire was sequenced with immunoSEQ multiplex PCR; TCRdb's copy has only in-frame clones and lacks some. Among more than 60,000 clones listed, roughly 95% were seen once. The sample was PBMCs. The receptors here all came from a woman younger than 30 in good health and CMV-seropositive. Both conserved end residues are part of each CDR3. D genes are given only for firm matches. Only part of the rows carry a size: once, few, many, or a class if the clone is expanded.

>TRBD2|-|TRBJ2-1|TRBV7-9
CASSSTGVTSGRSSNEQFF
TGTGCCAGCAGCTCGACAGGGGTTACTAGCGGGAGGTCCAGTAATGAGCAGTTCTTC
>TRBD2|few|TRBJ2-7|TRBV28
CASSLLGSPGLAGGRSYEQYF
TGTGCCAGCAGTTTGCTTGGCAGCCCGGGACTAGCGGGAGGGAGGTCCTACGAGCAGTACTTC
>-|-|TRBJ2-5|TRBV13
CASSIAAEETQYF
TGTGCCAGCAGCATTGCGGCAGAAGAGACCCAGTACTTC
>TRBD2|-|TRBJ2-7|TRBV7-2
CASSLKLAGGKYF
TGTGCCAGCAGCTTAAAACTAGCGGGAGGCAAGTACTTC
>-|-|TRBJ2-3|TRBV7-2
CASSLRLWGSTDTQYF
TGTGCCAGCAGCTTACGCCTCTGGGGCAGCACAGATACGCAGTATTTT
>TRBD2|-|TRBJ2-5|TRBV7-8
CASSLGGLAGGRETQYF
TGTGCCAGCAGCTTAGGGGGGCTAGCGGGAGGGCGGGAGACCCAGTACTTC
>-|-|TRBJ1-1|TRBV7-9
CASSLNWATEAFF
TGTGCCAGCAGCTTAAATTGGGCCACTGAAGCTTTCTTT
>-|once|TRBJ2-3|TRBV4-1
CASSRWGVTDTQYF
TGCGCCAGCAGCCGCTGGGGGGTCACAGATACGCAGTATTTT
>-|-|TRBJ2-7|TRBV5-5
CASSFPAYEQYF
TGTGCCAGCAGCTTCCCCGCCTACGAGCAGTACTTC
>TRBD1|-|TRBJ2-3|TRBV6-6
CATTGQGSGSTDTQYF
TGTGCCACCACGGGACAGGGCTCGGGAAGCACAGATACGCAGTATTTT
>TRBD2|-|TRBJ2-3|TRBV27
CASSAGTSGRSTQYF
TGTGCCAGCAGCGCTGGGACTAGCGGGAGGAGTACGCAGTATTTT
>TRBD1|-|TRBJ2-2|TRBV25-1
CASTPPGQVIGELFF
TGTGCCAGCACCCCACCGGGACAGGTGATCGGGGAGCTGTTTTTT
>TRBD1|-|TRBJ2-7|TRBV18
CASRPTGFYEQYF
TGTGCCAGCCGCCCGACAGGGTTCTACGAGCAGTACTTC
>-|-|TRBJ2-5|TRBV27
CASSLLAQETQYF
TGTGCCAGCAGTTTATTAGCCCAAGAGACCCAGTACTTC
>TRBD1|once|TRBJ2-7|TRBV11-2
CASKPIRGQGSYEQYF
TGTGCCAGCAAGCCGATTAGGGGGCAGGGCTCCTACGAGCAGTACTTC
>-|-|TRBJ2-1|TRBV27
CASSQRLGAHEQFF
TGTGCCAGCAGTCAAAGACTAGGGGCCCATGAGCAGTTCTTC
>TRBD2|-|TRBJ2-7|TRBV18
CASSLGLAGTYEQYF
TGTGCCAGCTCGCTAGGACTAGCGGGGACCTACGAGCAGTACTTC
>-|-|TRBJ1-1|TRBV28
CASHRVSNTEAFF
TGTGCCAGCCACAGGGTTTCGAACACTGAAGCTTTCTTT
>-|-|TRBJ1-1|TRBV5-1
CASSLGTQNTEAFF
TGCGCCAGCAGCTTGGGAACACAAAACACTGAAGCTTTCTTT
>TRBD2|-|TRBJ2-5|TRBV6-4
CASSDHLAGGGKTQYF
TGTGCCAGCAGTGACCACCTAGCGGGAGGGGGGAAGACCCAGTACTTC
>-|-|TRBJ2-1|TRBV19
CASSISGRGNEQFF
TGTGCCAGTAGTATTAGTGGGAGAGGTAATGAGCAGTTCTTC
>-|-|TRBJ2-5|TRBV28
CASRLAAGQETQYF
TGTGCCAGCAGATTAGCGGCCGGCCAAGAGACCCAGTACTTC
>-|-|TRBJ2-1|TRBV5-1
CASSAISGQTYNEQFF
TGCGCCAGCAGCGCCATTAGCGGTCAAACCTACAATGAGCAGTTCTTC
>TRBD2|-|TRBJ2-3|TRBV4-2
CASSQELAGADTQYF
TGTGCCAGCAGCCAAGAGTTAGCGGGAGCGGATACGCAGTATTTT
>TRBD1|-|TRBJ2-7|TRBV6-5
CASRGQEDYEQYF
TGTGCCAGCAGGGGACAGGAAGACTACGAGCAGTACTTC
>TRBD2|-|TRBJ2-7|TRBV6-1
CASSELAGASNEQYF
TGTGCCAGCAGTGAACTAGCGGGAGCTTCCAACGAGCAGTACTTC
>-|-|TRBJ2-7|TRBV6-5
CASSYSWAATWEQYF
TGTGCCAGCAGTTACTCGTGGGCAGCTACCTGGGAGCAGTACTTC
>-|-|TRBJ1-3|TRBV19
CASSMGGSGNTIYF
TGTGCCAGTAGTATGGGGGGCTCTGGAAACACCATATATTTT
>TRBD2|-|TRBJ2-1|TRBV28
CASPGASGSNEQFF
TGTGCCAGCCCCGGGGCTAGCGGGAGCAATGAGCAGTTCTTC